This T cell receptor (beta chain) came from a study of blood T cell repertoires in COVID-19. Study in general: The United States, Italy and Spain supplied acute and convalescent COVID-19 samples. PBMCs, B-cell-depleted T cells, or T cells were the source of the cDNA or gDNA that made up the material.

The authors' processing: For nucleated cells, counts were estimated from reference gene primer amplification. Sequencing used immunoSEQ multiplex PCR; TCRdb keeps in-frame clones, though not all of them. The V and J calls and clone size are taken from that table; D and trimming were inferred from the DNA. This table has around 300,000 clones, 83% appearing once. The ends were cut back, 2 bases at V and 8 bases at J, with 12 bases in the middle. Per germline, CDR1 MDHEN and CDR2 SYDVKM. The CDR3 has 13 amino acids. The V and J genes are TRBV28 and TRBJ1-2; D gene ambiguous. The TCR originated in a woman between 50 and 59 years old who had recovered from COVID-19. Sequencing input: peripheral blood. CDR3 DNA: TGTGCCAGCAGTTTACCGCCAGTTTGGGGCTACACCTTC. Amino acid sequence: CASSLPPVWGYTF.